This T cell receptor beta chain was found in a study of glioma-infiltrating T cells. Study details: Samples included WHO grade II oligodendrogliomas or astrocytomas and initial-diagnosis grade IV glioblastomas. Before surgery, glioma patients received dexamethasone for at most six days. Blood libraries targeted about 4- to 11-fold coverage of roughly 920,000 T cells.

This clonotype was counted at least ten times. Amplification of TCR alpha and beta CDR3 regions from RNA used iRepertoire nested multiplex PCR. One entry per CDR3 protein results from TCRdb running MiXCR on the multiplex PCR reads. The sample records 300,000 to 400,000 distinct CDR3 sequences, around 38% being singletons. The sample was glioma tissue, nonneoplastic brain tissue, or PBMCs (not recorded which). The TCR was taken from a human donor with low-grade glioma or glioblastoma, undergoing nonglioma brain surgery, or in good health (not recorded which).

The CDR3 region is CASSQGSGNTIYF. CDR3 DNA sequence: TGTGCCAGCAGCCAAGGATCGGGAAACACCATATATTTT. The chain couples TRBV4-2 to TRBJ1-3, with D unresolved. V lost 1 base, J lost 4 bases, and 5 bases lay in between. The CDR3 is 13 amino acids. CDR1 and CDR2 (germline): LGHNA, YNFKEQ.